These 16 T cell receptor beta chains were all obtained from the same sample, sequenced in a study of blood T cell repertoires in COVID-19. Only in-frame clones appear in the TCRdb table, and some are missing; sequencing was by immunoSEQ multiplex PCR. This repertoire shows 200,000 to 250,000 clones, roughly nine tenths found once; its top ten account for 3% to 3.5%. The sample taken for sequencing was PBMCs or T cells enriched from blood (not recorded which). The source is a woman between 50 and 59 years old in a cohort exposed to, infected with or recovered from COVID-19 (not recorded which).

The V call is TRBV6-1, the J call TRBJ1-1; D is uncertain. CDR1 and CDR2 (germline): MNHNS, SASEGT. V lost 3 bases and J lost 0, with 11 bases in between. This CDR3 is built from 15 residues. DNA for the CDR3: TGTGCCAGCAGTGACGAGAGAACCATGAACACTGAAGCTTTCTTT. It yields the protein CASSDERTMNTEAFF.

V and J are TRBV28 and TRBJ1-2, with 8 bases fitting TRBD1. Germline V gives CDR1 MDHEN, CDR2 SYDVKM. This CDR3 comprises 13 residues. J was trimmed by 9 bases and V by 10 bases; bases with no gene match: 13. The CDR3: CATQTGQGRSYTF. DNA of the CDR3: TGTGCCACCCAAACAGGACAGGGCAGAAGCTACACCTTC.

This clone occurred once. J is TRBJ2-7 and V is TRBV4-3; D not certain. From germline, CDR1 is LGHNA and CDR2 YSLEER. This CDR3 spans 14 amino acids. The V end was cut by 4 bases, the J end by 2 bases, with 12 bases between. In DNA form, the CDR3 reads TGCGCCAGCAGCCTTTCGTTGGAGACCTACGAGCAGTACTTC. Translating it yields CASSLSLETYEQYF.

This chain links TRBV5-1 with TRBJ1-4; no firm D call. The germline V and J ends were trimmed by 1 base and 0 bases, with 13 bases remaining between them. The germline V gene encodes CDR1 SGHRS and CDR2 YFSETQ. The CDR3 is made up of 17 amino acids. DNA for the CDR3: TGCGCCAGCAGCTTGTTAGTTAGTGAAACAACTAATGAAAAACTGTTTTTT. It specifies CASSLLVSETTNEKLFF. Based on the CDR3 plus reference TRBV5-1 and TRBJ1-4, the full variable domain is KAGVTQTPRYLIKTRGQQVTLSCSPISGHRSVSWYQQTPGQGLQFLFEYFSETQRNKGNFPGRFSGRQFSNSRSEMNVSTLELGDSALYLCASSLLVSETTNEKLFFGSGTQLSVL.

This clone has just one count. The rearrangement joins TRBV4-3 to TRBJ1-2, with D possibly being TRBD1 (5 bases). The CDR3 has 15 amino acids. V lost 0 bases and J lost 7, with 15 bases in between. Germline V CDR1 and CDR2: LGHNA, YSLEER. The CDR3 DNA is TGCGCCAGCAGCCAAGATTATCAGGGTCCTGCTGGCTACACCTTC. Amino acid sequence: CASSQDYQGPAGYTF.

This chain's CDR3 is CATSRDAYGGSYNEQFF. The CDR3 DNA is TGTGCCACCAGCAGAGATGCTTACGGGGGTTCCTACAATGAGCAGTTCTTC. The chain carries TRBV15 and TRBJ2-1; tentatively, D is TRBD2 (6 bases). Looked up from germline, CDR1 is LNHNV and CDR2 is YYDKDF (reference sequence). The CDR3 runs 17 residues. The germline V and J ends were trimmed by 0 bases and 1 base, with 13 bases remaining between them.

This clone was seen a single time. This rearrangement joins TRBV9 to TRBJ1-2; D is undetermined. The germline gives CDR1 SGDLS, CDR2 YYNGEE. Trimming stripped 0 bases from V and 1 base from J, with 4 bases between. CDR3 length: 13 residues. The CDR3 coding sequence is TGTGCCAGCAGCGTAGACGGTAACTATGGCTACACCTTC. It is translated as CASSVDGNYGYTF.

The chain carries TRBV7-8 and TRBJ1-6; TRBD1 matches at 8 bases. The length of the CDR3 is 16 residues. V was pared by 3 bases and J by 2 bases, with 3 bases of the junction left unmatched. Germline-derived CDR1 and CDR2 are SGHVS and FQNEAQ. DNA of the CDR3: TGTGCCAGCAGCTTGGACAGGGTCACCTATAATTCACCCCTCCACTTT. This encodes CASSLDRVTYNSPLHF.

The chain carries TRBV15 and TRBJ2-5; D is possibly TRBD1 (6 bases). The CDR3 totals 13 residues. Germline V CDR1 and CDR2: LNHNV, YYDKDF (reference sequence). V was shortened by 8 bases and J by 5 bases, with 15 bases between the two germline ends. CDR3 sequence: CATGTRGRETQYF. As DNA, the CDR3 is TGTGCCACCGGCACCAGGGGCAGGGAGACCCAGTACTTC.

V is TRBV5-1 and J is TRBJ2-3; D is unresolved. CDR3 length equals 15 residues. Germline V gives CDR1 SGHRS, CDR2 YFSETQ. V was shortened by 0 bases and J by 3 bases, with 11 bases between the two germline ends. The CDR3 here is CASSLGSPLTDTQYF. Written as DNA, the CDR3 is TGCGCCAGCAGCTTGGGTAGCCCCTTGACAGATACGCAGTATTTT.

The V gene is TRBV27, the J gene TRBJ2-5, with D uncertain. The CDR3 totals 12 residues. The V end lost 5 bases, the J end lost 8 bases, and 12 bases lay between the germline ends. The germline V gene encodes CDR1 MNHEY and CDR2 SMNVEV (reference sequence). DNA of the CDR3: TGTGCCAGCAGTCACAGCCCAAGTACCCAGTACTTC. The encoded protein is CASSHSPSTQYF.

CDR3 nucleotide sequence: TGTGCCAGCAGCCAATACCTAGGAAACACCATATATTTT. Encoded protein: CASSQYLGNTIYF. The V gene is TRBV3-1 (or the pseudogene TRBV3-2), the J gene TRBJ1-3; unclear D gene. The CDR3 length is 13 residues. Germline V CDR1 and CDR2: LGHDT, YNNKEL (reference sequence). Trimming took off 2 bases at V and 4 bases at J, with 6 bases between the two ends.

J is TRBJ2-1 and V is TRBV5-4; 7 bases are a match to TRBD2. J lost 2 bases, V lost 6 bases, and 2 bases had no gene match. The CDR3 contains 13 residues. CDR1 SGHNT and CDR2 YYREEE come from the germline V gene (reference sequence). Here the CDR3 reads CASNGGAYNEQFF. In DNA, the CDR3 is TGTGCCAGCAATGGGGGGGCCTACAATGAGCAGTTCTTC.

The count of this clone is one. This same CDR3 is encoded by further DNA sequences in the sample. This chain uses TRBV29-1 with TRBJ1-4; maybe TRBD1 (5 bases). Between the trimmed V and J ends, which lost 4 bases and 3 bases, there was a span of 6 bases. The CDR3 length is 12 residues. CDR1 is SQVTM and CDR2 is ANQGSEA in the germline V gene. The CDR3 here is CSVGQSNEKLFF. The CDR3 DNA is TGCAGCGTTGGACAGTCTAATGAAAAACTGTTTTTT.

There are a few counts of this clone. The chain combines TRBV24-1 with TRBJ2-2; 7 bases fit TRBD1. With 1 base clipped from V and 6 bases from J, the junction kept 10 bases outside the gene matches. In germline, CDR1 is KGHDR, CDR2 SFDVKD. The CDR3 length is 17 residues. The CDR3 region is CATSDLRDSLGPGELFF. For the CDR3, the DNA is TGTGCCACCAGTGATTTAAGGGACAGCCTCGGACCCGGGGAGCTGTTTTTT.

The CDR3 sequence: CASSQDLTERYGYTF. CDR3 DNA: TGCGCCAGCAGCCAAGATTTAACCGAGAGGTATGGCTACACCTTC. V is TRBV4-3 and J is TRBJ1-2; D unresolved. Germline V gene lookup returns CDR1 LGHNA and CDR2 YSLEER. The CDR3 is 15 amino acids. V lost 0 bases and J 5 bases, leaving 13 bases between the germline ends.